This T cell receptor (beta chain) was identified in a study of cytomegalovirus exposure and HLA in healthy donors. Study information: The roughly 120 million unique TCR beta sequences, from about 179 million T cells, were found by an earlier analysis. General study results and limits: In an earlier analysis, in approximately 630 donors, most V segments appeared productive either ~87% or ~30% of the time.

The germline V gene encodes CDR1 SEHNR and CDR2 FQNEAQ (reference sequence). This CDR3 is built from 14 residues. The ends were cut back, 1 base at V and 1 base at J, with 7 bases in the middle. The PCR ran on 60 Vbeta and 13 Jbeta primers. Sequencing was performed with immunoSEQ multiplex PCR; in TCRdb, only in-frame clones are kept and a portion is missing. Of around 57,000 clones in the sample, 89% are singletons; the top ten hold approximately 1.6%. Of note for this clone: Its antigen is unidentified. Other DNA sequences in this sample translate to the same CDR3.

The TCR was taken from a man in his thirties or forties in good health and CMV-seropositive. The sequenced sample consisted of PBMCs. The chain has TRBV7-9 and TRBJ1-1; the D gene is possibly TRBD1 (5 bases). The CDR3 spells CASSLGQGNTEAFF. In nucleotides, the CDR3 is TGTGCCAGCAGCTTAGGGCAGGGGAACACTGAAGCTTTCTTT.